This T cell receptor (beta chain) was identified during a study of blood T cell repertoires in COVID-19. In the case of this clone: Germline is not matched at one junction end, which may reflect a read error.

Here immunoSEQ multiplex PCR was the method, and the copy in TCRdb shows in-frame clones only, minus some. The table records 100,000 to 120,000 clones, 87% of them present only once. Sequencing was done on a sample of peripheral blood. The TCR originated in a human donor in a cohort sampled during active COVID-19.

CDR3 bases: TGTGCCAGTACTATAGATCGCACAGGAAACTACGAGCAGTACTTC. Amino acid sequence: CASTIDRTGNYEQYF. This chain uses TRBV19 with TRBJ2-7, with D possibly TRBD1 on 5 matching bases. The CDR3 covers 15 residues. Germline V lookup: CDR1 LNHDA, CDR2 SQIVND (reference sequence).